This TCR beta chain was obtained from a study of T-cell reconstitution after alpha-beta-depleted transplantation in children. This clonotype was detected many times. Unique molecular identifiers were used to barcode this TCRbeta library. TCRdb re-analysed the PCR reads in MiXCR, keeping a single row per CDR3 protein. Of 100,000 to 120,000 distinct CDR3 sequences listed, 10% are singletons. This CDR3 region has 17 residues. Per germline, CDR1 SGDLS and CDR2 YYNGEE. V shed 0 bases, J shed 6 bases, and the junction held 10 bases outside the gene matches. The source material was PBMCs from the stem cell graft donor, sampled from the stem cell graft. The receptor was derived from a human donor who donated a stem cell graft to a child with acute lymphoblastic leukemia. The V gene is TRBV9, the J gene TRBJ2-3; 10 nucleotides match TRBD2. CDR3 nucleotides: TGTGCCAGCAGCGTAGATCCAGCGGGGGGGCCTTTGGATACGCAGTATTTT. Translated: CASSVDPAGGPLDTQYF. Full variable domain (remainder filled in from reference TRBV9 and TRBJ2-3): DSGVTQTPKHLITATGQRVTLRCSPRSGDLSVYWYQQSLDQGLQFLIQYYNGEERAKGNILERFSAQQFPDLHSELNLSSLELGDSALYFCASSVDPAGGPLDTQYFGPGTRLTVL.